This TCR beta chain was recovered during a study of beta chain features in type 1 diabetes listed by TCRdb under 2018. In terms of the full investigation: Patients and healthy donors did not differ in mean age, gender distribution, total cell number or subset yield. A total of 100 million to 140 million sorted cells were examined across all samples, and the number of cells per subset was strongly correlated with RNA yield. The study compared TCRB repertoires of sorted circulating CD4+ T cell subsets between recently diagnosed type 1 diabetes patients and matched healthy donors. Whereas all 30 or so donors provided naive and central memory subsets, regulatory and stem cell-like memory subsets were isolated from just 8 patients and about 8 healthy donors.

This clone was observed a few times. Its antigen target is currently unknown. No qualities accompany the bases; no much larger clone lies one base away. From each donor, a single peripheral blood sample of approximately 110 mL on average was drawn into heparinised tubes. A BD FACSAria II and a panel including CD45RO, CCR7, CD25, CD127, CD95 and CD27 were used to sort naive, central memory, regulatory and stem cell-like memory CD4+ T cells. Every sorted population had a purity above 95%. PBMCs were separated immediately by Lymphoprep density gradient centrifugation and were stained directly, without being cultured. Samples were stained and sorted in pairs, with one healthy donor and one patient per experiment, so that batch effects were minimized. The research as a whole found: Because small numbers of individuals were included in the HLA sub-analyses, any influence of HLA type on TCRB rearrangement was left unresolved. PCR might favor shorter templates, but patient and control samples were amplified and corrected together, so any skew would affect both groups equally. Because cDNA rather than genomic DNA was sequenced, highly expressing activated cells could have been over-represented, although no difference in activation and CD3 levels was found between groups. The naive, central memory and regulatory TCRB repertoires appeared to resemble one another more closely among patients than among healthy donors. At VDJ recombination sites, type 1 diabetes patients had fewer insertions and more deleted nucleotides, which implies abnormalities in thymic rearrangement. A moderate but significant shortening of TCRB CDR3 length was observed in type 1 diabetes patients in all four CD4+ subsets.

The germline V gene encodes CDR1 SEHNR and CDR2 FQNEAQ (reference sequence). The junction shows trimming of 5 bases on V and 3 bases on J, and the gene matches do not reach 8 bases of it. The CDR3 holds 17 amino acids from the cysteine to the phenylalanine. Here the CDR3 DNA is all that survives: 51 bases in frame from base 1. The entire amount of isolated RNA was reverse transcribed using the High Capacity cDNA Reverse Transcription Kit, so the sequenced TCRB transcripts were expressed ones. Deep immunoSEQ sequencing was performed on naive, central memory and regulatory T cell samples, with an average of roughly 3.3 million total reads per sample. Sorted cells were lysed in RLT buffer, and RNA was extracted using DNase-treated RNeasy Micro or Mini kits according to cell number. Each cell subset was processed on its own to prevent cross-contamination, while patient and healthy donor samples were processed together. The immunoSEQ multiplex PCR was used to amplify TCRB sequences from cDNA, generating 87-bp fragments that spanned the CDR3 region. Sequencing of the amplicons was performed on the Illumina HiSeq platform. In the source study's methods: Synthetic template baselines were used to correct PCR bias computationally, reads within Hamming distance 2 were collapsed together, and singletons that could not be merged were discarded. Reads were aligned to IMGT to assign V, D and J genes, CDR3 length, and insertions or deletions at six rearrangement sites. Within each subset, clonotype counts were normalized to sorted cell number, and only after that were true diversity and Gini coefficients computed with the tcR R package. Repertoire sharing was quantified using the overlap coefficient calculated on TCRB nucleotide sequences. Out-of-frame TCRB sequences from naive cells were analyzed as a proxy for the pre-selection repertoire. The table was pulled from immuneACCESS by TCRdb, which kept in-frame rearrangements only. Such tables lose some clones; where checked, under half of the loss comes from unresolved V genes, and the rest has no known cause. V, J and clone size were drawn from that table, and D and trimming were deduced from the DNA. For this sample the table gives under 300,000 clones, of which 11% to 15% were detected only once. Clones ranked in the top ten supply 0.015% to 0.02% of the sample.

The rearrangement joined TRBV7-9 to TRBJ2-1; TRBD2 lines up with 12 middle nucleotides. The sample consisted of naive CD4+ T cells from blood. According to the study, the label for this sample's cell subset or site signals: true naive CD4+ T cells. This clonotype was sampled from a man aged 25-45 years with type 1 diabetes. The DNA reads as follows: TGTGCCAGCAGCGAAAGACGGACTAGCGGGAACTACAATGAGCAGTTCTTC. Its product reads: CASSERRTSGNYNEQFF.